This T cell receptor (beta chain) is from a study of OX40 agonist ivuxolimab in advanced cancers. Background on the whole study: Ivuxolimab, which targeted the costimulatory receptor OX40 (CD134), was an agonistic, fully human IgG2 monoclonal antibody. Prior anti-PD-1, anti-PD-L1 or anti-CTLA-4 therapy was permitted, and checkpoint inhibitors had been received by 40% to 50% of dose-escalation patients. Intravenous ivuxolimab was administered to patients every 2 weeks at six dose levels: 0.01, 0.1, 0.3, 1.5, 3 and 10 mg/kg. Peripheral TCRbeta sequencing aimed to test whether ivuxolimab altered TCR sequence diversity and caused clonal T-cell expansion. Of the roughly 52 patients in dose escalation, about 20 had hepatocellular carcinoma, about 15 had melanoma, 9 had renal cell carcinoma and 9 had head and neck cancer. Partial responses occurred in three dose-escalation patients: two with cutaneous melanoma and one with hepatocellular carcinoma. In the dose-escalation cohort, 82.7% of patients were male, and the mean age was approximately 55 years, with a range of about 23 to 90. The paper describes the monotherapy dose-escalation part (N of about 50 patients) of the phase I trial of ivuxolimab. What the study reported, not specific to this receptor: In partial responders in the 0.1-3.0 mg/kg groups, normalized peripheral clonal expansion was found to be among the lowest, especially among CD8+ T cells. After ivuxolimab, CD8+ T cells had more expanded clones than CD4+ T cells on average. Low levels of normalized T-cell clonal expansion were also shown by some nonresponding patients. Clonal expansion of both CD4+ and CD8+ blood T cells was observed from baseline to week 6 at doses 0.1 to 3.0 mg/kg. The antigen specificity of the clonally expanded peripheral T cells was not determined.

Turning to this clone: The antigen it binds to is not known. The record has no base qualities; no much larger clone is one base away.

The CDR1 and CDR2 encoded by the germline V gene are SGHDN and FVKESK. The CDR3 starts with the cysteine, ends with the phenylalanine, and has 11 residues. Left in the record is the CDR3 DNA by itself, 33 bases read in frame from the first base. V and J are truncated by 2 bases and 3 bases respectively, leaving an intervening sequence of 2 bases. For sequencing of the TCRbeta CDR3 region, genomic DNA was extracted from the sorted cells. TCRbeta CDR3 regions were sequenced using the immunoSEQ Assay. In its TCRdb copy, this immuneACCESS table keeps in-frame sequences only and misses some clones. Where compared with another copy, unresolved V genes explain less than half of these, and the others have no known cause. The table for this sample lists 30,000 to 40,000 clones; about four fifths of them were counted only once. About 1.7% of the sample rests with the top ten. Patients with a history of autoimmune disease or receiving systemic immunosuppression were excluded from the trial. In every dose cohort, peripheral blood was drawn for TCR sequencing at baseline, cycle 4 day 1, and cycle 7 day 1. Samples were obtained from an open-label, multicenter, first-in-human phase I dose-escalation trial of ivuxolimab. Adults with locally advanced or metastatic melanoma, renal cell carcinoma, hepatocellular carcinoma or head and neck squamous cell carcinoma were enrolled in the trial. Before TCR sequencing, CD4+ and CD8+ T cells were separately sorted from peripheral blood.

The sample here was CD4+ or CD8+ T cells sorted from blood, taken in a trial of the OX40 agonist ivuxolimab. The TCR comes from an adult with an advanced solid tumor such as melanoma, head and neck, liver or kidney cancer. The V and J segments used are TRBV14 and TRBJ2-7; confidence is insufficient to name the D gene. The DNA sequence is as follows: TGTGCCAGCAGCCAAAACTACGAGCAGTACTTC. Its product reads: CASSQNYEQYF.